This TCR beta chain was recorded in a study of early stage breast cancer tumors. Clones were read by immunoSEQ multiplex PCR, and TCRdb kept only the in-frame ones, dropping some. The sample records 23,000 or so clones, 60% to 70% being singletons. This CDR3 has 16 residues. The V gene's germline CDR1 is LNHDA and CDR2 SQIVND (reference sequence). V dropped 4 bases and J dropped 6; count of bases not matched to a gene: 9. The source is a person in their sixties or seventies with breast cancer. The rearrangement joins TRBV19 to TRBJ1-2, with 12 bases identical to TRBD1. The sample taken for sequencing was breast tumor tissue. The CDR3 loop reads CASSKPGTGGVDGYTF. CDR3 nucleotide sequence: TGTGCCAGTAGTAAGCCCGGGACAGGGGGCGTGGATGGCTACACCTTC.